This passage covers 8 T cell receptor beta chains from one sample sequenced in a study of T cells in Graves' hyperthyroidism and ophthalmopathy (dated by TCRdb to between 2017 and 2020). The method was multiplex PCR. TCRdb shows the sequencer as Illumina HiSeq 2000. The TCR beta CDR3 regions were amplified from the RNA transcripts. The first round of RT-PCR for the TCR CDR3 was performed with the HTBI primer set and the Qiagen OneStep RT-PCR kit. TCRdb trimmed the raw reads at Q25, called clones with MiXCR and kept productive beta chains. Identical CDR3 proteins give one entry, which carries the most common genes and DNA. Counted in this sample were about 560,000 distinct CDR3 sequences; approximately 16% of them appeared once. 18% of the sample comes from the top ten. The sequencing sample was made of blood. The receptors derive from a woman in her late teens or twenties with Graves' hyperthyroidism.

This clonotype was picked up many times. CDR3 in DNA: TGTGCCAGCAGCCACGGATCCTACGAGCAGTACTTC. Its translation is CASSHGSYEQYF. The gene calls are TRBV3-1 and TRBJ2-7; D gene uncertain. V gave up 3 bases and J gave up 1 base, with 4 bases separating them. The V gene's germline CDR1 is LGHDT and CDR2 YNNKEL (reference sequence). This CDR3 has 12 residues.

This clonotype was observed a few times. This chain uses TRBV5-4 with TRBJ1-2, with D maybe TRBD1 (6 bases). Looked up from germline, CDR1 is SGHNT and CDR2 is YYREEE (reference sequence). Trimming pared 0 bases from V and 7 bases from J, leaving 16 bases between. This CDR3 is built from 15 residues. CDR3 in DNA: TGTGCCAGCAGCTTGGCCGGGGGCAGGGGTGGTGGCTACACCTTC. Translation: CASSLAGGRGGGYTF. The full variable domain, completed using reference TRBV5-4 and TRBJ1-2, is ETGVTQSPTHLIKTRGQQVTLRCSSQSGHNTVSWYQQALGQGPQFIFQYYREEENGRGNFPPRFSGLQFPNYSSELNVNALELDDSALYLCASSLAGGRGGGYTFGSGTRLTVV.

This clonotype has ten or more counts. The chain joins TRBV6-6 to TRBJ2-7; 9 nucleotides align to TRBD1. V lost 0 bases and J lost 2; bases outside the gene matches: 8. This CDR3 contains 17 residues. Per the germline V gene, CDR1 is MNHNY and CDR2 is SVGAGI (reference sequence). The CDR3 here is CASSYSSRDRVTYEQYF. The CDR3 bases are TGTGCCAGCAGTTACTCCTCCCGGGACAGGGTCACCTACGAGCAGTACTTC.

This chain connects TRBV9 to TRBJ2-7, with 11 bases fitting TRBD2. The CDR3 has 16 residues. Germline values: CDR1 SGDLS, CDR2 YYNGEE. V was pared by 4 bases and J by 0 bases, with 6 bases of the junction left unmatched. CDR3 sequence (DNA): TGTGCCAGCAGCACCGGGACTAGCGGCCGCTCCTACGAGCAGTACTTC. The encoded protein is CASSTGTSGRSYEQYF.

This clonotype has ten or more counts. In nucleotides, the CDR3 is TGTGCCAGCAGTTTCGGGTTCAGGGGTCCGAGAAATGAAAAACTGTTTTTT. Translating it yields CASSFGFRGPRNEKLFF. J is TRBJ1-4 and V is TRBV12-3 or TRBV12-4, with a weak D call TRBD1 (6 bases). Trimming removed 3 bases at V and 5 bases at J, with 19 bases between. CDR3 length: 17 amino acids.

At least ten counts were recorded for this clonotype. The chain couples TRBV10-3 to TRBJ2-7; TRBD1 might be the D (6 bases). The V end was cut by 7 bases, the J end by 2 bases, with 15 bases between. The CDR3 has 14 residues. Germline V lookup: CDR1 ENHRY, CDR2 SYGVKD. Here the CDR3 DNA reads TGTGCCATCAATCACTCCGGGACAACCTACGAGCAGTACTTC. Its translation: CAINHSGTTYEQYF.

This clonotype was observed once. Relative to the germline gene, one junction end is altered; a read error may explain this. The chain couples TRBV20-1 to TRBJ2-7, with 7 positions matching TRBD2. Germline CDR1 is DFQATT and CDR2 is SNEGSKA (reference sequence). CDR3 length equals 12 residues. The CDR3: CSARGDAYERYF. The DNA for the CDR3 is TGCAGTGCACGGGGGGATGCCTACGAGCGGTACTTC.

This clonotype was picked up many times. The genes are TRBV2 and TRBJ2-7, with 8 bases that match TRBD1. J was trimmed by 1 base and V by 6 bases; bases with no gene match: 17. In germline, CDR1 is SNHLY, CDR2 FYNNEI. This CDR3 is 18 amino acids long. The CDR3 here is CASRGTGKIHSGSYEQYF. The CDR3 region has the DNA TGTGCCAGCAGGGGGACAGGAAAAATACATAGCGGATCCTACGAGCAGTACTTC.